These 29 T cell receptor beta chains came from one sample sequenced in a study of blood T cell repertoires in COVID-19. Here immunoSEQ multiplex PCR was the method, and the copy in TCRdb shows in-frame clones only, minus some. This sample carries approximately 75,000 clones, over 80% of them seen once, and the ten largest clones take around 13%. Sequences were obtained from peripheral blood. These receptors all come from a man aged 50-59 years with COVID-19, enrolled during active disease.

The chain links TRBV2 to TRBJ1-2; no definite D call. Deletions cut 0 bases from V and 8 bases from J, with 10 bases between. This CDR3 is built from 13 residues. Germline CDR1 is SNHLY and CDR2 is FYNNEI. The CDR3 bases are TGTGCCAGCAGTGAAGCGAGGGAGGGAGGCTACACCTTC. Amino acid sequence: CASSEAREGGYTF.

The CDR3 nucleotides are TGTGCCAGCAGTCCCAGACAGGGGGCAACCTATAATTCACCCCTCCACTTT. This codes for CASSPRQGATYNSPLHF. The rearrangement uses TRBV6-6 and TRBJ1-6, with 10 bases lining up with TRBD1. Trimming cost V 5 bases and J 2 bases; bases outside gene matches: 6. Germline assignment: CDR1 MNHNY and CDR2 SVGAGI (reference sequence). This CDR3 is 17 amino acids long.

This rearrangement joins TRBV23-1 to TRBJ2-2; D may be TRBD2 (5 bases). TRBV23-1 is treated as an ORF (open reading frame) with a function not yet certain. The CDR3 loop spans 16 amino acids. V was pared by 4 bases and J by 4 bases, with 16 bases between. CDR3 in amino acids: CASSPRRVSRTGELFF. The DNA of the CDR3 is TGCGCCAGCAGTCCGCGGCGGGTGTCGCGCACCGGGGAGCTGTTTTTT.

V is TRBV30 and J is TRBJ2-1, with TRBD2 identical over 16 bases. This CDR3 has 18 residues. The V gene's germline CDR1 is GTSNPN and CDR2 SVGIG (reference sequence). The J segment lost 8 bases and the V segment lost 2 bases, leaving 12 bases of the junction unmatched. The CDR3 protein is CAWSPKLGLAGGVDEQFF. For the CDR3, the DNA is TGTGCCTGGAGTCCTAAACTGGGACTAGCGGGAGGGGTCGATGAGCAGTTCTTC.

The chain employs TRBV7-6 and TRBJ1-5; 9 bases fit TRBD1. Per germline, CDR1 SGHVS and CDR2 FNYEAQ. V dropped 5 bases and J dropped 1; count of bases not matched to a gene: 3. CDR3 length: 15 residues. The CDR3: CASSLGTGSNQPQHF. For the CDR3, the DNA is TGTGCCAGCAGCCTGGGGACAGGGAGCAATCAGCCCCAGCATTTT.

This clone was picked up one time. The rearrangement links TRBV20-1 to TRBJ1-5, with no clear D. This CDR3 comprises 11 residues. The germline V gene encodes CDR1 DFQATT and CDR2 SNEGSKA (reference sequence). V lost 6 bases, J lost 13 bases, and 16 bases lay in between. The CDR3 nucleotides are TGCAGTGCCCTAGATTATCCCGATCAGCATTTT. Translation: CSALDYPDQHF.

This clone was counted a few times. The V gene is TRBV24-1, the J gene TRBJ2-5; 7 bases are shared with TRBD1. The CDR3 length is 15 residues. Germline CDR1 is KGHDR and CDR2 is SFDVKD. After removal of 3 bases from V and 5 bases from J, the junction contained 8 bases not matched to a gene. The CDR3 sequence is CATSDLRGLGETQYF. The CDR3 DNA is TGTGCCACCAGTGATCTGAGGGGGCTCGGGGAGACCCAGTACTTC.

V and J are TRBV3-1 (or the pseudogene TRBV3-2) and TRBJ2-7; 8 nucleotides align to TRBD2. This CDR3 contains 14 residues. Germline CDR1 reads LGHDT; CDR2 reads YNNKEL (reference sequence). V dropped 4 bases and J dropped 6; count of bases not matched to a gene: 8. The CDR3 loop reads CASSLSGNPSEQYF. CDR3 DNA sequence: TGTGCCAGCAGCCTTAGCGGGAACCCCTCCGAGCAGTACTTC.

The J gene is TRBJ1-4, the V gene TRBV19, with D tentatively TRBD1 (5 bases). Trimming pared 5 bases from V and 7 bases from J, leaving 14 bases between. Germline values: CDR1 LNHDA, CDR2 SQIVND (reference sequence). This CDR3 has 14 residues. Here the CDR3 reads CASSLNRRVEKLFF. The CDR3 bases are TGTGCCAGTAGTCTCAACCGCAGGGTTGAAAAACTGTTTTTT.

This clone was observed once. The chain has TRBV5-1 and TRBJ2-7; 12 bases fit TRBD1. From germline, CDR1 is SGHRS and CDR2 YFSETQ. This CDR3 comprises 14 residues. Germline trimming cut 3 bases from V and 6 bases from J; bases unmatched to any gene: 4. For the CDR3, the DNA is TGCGCCAGCAGCTCACCGGGACAGGGGGCCGAGCAGTACTTC. Residues: CASSSPGQGAEQYF.

This clone appeared a few times. The chain uses TRBV18 and TRBJ1-5, with 8 bases fitting TRBD1. The CDR3 is made up of 15 amino acids. CDR1 KGHSH and CDR2 LQKENI come from the germline V gene. Trimming removed 2 bases from V and 2 bases from J; junction bases left unmatched: 2. The CDR3 loop is CASSPTTGGNQPQHF. The CDR3 nucleotides are TGTGCCAGCTCACCAACGACAGGGGGCAATCAGCCCCAGCATTTT.

This clone was seen once. The chain employs TRBV13 and TRBJ2-5, with TRBD2 matching over 13 bases. Germline values: CDR1 PRHDT, CDR2 FYEKMQ (reference sequence). Trimming took 5 bases from V and 1 from J; bases not matched to a gene: 4. The CDR3 sequence is 16 residues long. The DNA of the CDR3 is TGTGCCAGCAGCAGGGGGACTAGCGGGATCCAAGAGACCCAGTACTTC. Translation gives CASSRGTSGIQETQYF.

V and J are TRBV28 and TRBJ2-4; 11 positions match TRBD1. The junction had 8 bases not matched to a gene; V was cut back by 10 bases and J by 0 bases. The germline V gene encodes CDR1 MDHEN and CDR2 SYDVKM. CDR3 length equals 16 residues. CDR3 residues: CAIGTGGFGAKNIQYF. CDR3 nucleotides: TGTGCCATCGGGACAGGGGGGTTTGGAGCCAAAAACATTCAGTACTTC.

The chain joins TRBV30 to TRBJ1-4; D ambiguous. The CDR3 is made up of 12 amino acids. Germline assignment: CDR1 GTSNPN and CDR2 SVGIG (reference sequence). Trimming stripped 2 bases from V and 5 bases from J, with 6 bases between. This chain's CDR3 is CAWSLLNEKLFF. The DNA for the CDR3 is TGTGCCTGGAGTTTACTGAATGAAAAACTGTTTTTT.

The V call is TRBV28, the J call TRBJ2-5, with 9 bases aligning to TRBD1. The CDR3 contains 16 residues. The germline gives CDR1 MDHEN, CDR2 SYDVKM. V lost 1 base to trimming and J lost 5 bases; unmatched junction nucleotides: 8. CDR3: CASSLLRDRGYETQYF. In DNA, the CDR3 is TGTGCCAGCAGTTTATTAAGAGACAGGGGGTATGAGACCCAGTACTTC.

The genes are TRBV27 and TRBJ2-7; 9 bases are shared with TRBD2. The CDR3 runs to 13 residues. The germline V gene has CDR1 MNHEY and CDR2 SMNVEV (reference sequence). The CDR3 here is CPAGGRELYEQYF. CDR3 nucleotide sequence: TGTCCGGCGGGGGGGCGGGAGCTGTACGAGCAGTACTTC.

The chain is built from TRBV5-4 and TRBJ1-1; the D is unclear. CDR1 is SGHNT, CDR2 YYREEE, per germline (reference sequence). This CDR3 has 13 amino acids. Between the trimmed V and J ends, which lost 0 bases and 3 bases, there was a span of 6 bases. The CDR3 bases are TGTGCCAGCAGCTTGGTGAGAGACACTGAAGCTTTCTTT. This codes for CASSLVRDTEAFF.

The rearrangement links TRBV5-4 to TRBJ1-1, with 8 positions matching TRBD1. The CDR3 totals 13 residues. Trimming cost V 0 bases and J 10 bases; bases outside gene matches: 5. Germline values: CDR1 SGHNT, CDR2 YYREEE (reference sequence). This CDR3 reads CASSLDQGARAFF. In DNA form, the CDR3 reads TGTGCCAGCAGCTTGGATCAGGGGGCGAGAGCTTTCTTT.

This clone was picked up a small number of times. The chain recombines TRBV6-5 with TRBJ1-1, with TRBD1 as a possible D gene (6 bases). CDR3 size: 13 residues. The germline V gene encodes CDR1 MNHEY and CDR2 SVGAGI. V was shortened by 6 bases and J by 3 bases, with 11 bases between the two germline ends. This CDR3 reads CASRAGQYTEAFF. The CDR3 DNA is TGTGCCAGCAGGGCCGGACAGTACACTGAAGCTTTCTTT.

The chain links TRBV9 to TRBJ2-1; 8 nucleotides match TRBD2. The CDR3 has 16 residues. In germline, CDR1 is SGDLS, CDR2 YYNGEE. The V segment lost 0 bases and the J segment 6 bases; nucleotides outside the gene matches: 8. CDR3 bases: TGTGCCAGCAGCGTAGGTGTGAGCGGGAGAGGCAATGAGCAGTTCTTC. Protein: CASSVGVSGRGNEQFF.

The gene calls are TRBV5-6 and TRBJ2-1; D unclear. Germline V gene data show CDR1 as SGHDT and CDR2 as YYEEEE. The CDR3 has 14 residues. V lost 1 base and J 0 bases, leaving 5 bases between the germline ends. CDR3 sequence: CASSLPSSYNEQFF. CDR3 sequence (DNA): TGTGCCAGCAGCTTGCCGAGCTCCTACAATGAGCAGTTCTTC. The variable domain in full, with the rest retrieved from reference TRBV5-6 and TRBJ2-1, is DAGVTQSPTHLIKTRGQQVTLRCSPKSGHDTVSWYQQALGQGPQFIFQYYEEEERQRGNFPDRFSGHQFPNYSSELNVNALLLGDSALYLCASSLPSSYNEQFFGPGTRLTVL.

The chain carries TRBV6-6 and TRBJ1-2; D gene ambiguous. The ends were cut back, 6 bases at V and 4 bases at J, with 18 bases in the middle. The germline gives CDR1 MNHNY, CDR2 SVGAGI (reference sequence). There are 15 residues in the CDR3. CDR3 in amino acids: CASSPLSGAGYGYTF. CDR3 bases: TGTGCCAGCAGCCCCCTGTCGGGCGCGGGCTATGGCTACACCTTC.

J is TRBJ1-2 and V is TRBV5-4, with D unclear. The CDR3 runs to 13 residues. Germline V gene sequence: CDR1 SGHNT, CDR2 YYREEE (reference sequence). Trimming left V 2 bases short and J 1 base short, with 6 bases between. The CDR3 reads CASSLARNYGYTF. CDR3 nucleotides: TGTGCCAGCAGCTTAGCCCGTAACTATGGCTACACCTTC.

For this clone: One end of the junction is discordant with germline, which a read error may explain. The chain carries TRBV7-7 and TRBJ2-5; 7 bases fit TRBD2. This CDR3 spans 14 amino acids. Germline lookup yields CDR1 SSHAT and CDR2 FNYEAQ (reference sequence). CDR3 DNA: TGTGCTAGCAGCCCGCTAGCGGTTCAAGAGACCCAGTACTTC. It codes for CASSPLAVQETQYF.

The chain carries TRBV19 and TRBJ2-7; D is possibly TRBD1 (6 bases). CDR1 and CDR2 from the germline V gene are LNHDA and SQIVND (reference sequence). The CDR3 runs 14 residues. V was clipped by 3 bases and J by 2 bases, with 11 bases between them. The CDR3 is CASSMRQDTYEQYF. The CDR3 region has the DNA TGTGCCAGTAGTATGAGACAGGATACCTACGAGCAGTACTTC.

The rearrangement joins TRBV5-4 to TRBJ1-5, with D unresolved. This CDR3 comprises 14 residues. V was clipped by 0 bases and J by 6 bases, with 10 bases between them. In germline, CDR1 is SGHNT, CDR2 YYREEE (reference sequence). CDR3 amino acids: CASSLGGSGQPQHF. CDR3 DNA sequence: TGTGCCAGCAGCTTGGGAGGGTCCGGTCAGCCCCAGCATTTT.

V usage is TRBV5-5 and J usage is TRBJ1-4; 8 bases match TRBD1. V lost 2 bases and J lost 5; bases outside the gene matches: 2. The V gene's germline CDR1 is SGHKS and CDR2 YYEKEE (reference sequence). There are 14 residues in the CDR3. The CDR3 loop reads CASSFGQGNEKLFF. In nucleotides, the CDR3 is TGTGCCAGCAGCTTTGGACAGGGCAATGAAAAACTGTTTTTT.

The V gene is TRBV7-3, the J gene TRBJ2-1; 9 bases map to TRBD1. The CDR3 loop spans 14 amino acids. Germline assignment: CDR1 SGHTA and CDR2 FQGTGA. The V gene end was trimmed by 4 bases and the J gene end by 6 bases; junction bases not matched to a gene: 4. The CDR3 DNA reads as TGTGCCAGCAGCTCCACAGGGGGCGGCAATGAGCAGTTCTTC. This codes for CASSSTGGGNEQFF.

The V and J genes are TRBV28 and TRBJ2-3, with 7 bases identical to TRBD2. The CDR3 totals 13 residues. V dropped 11 bases and J dropped 0; count of bases not matched to a gene: 5. CDR1 and CDR2 from the germline V gene are MDHEN and SYDVKM. The CDR3, as DNA: TGTGCCGGCGGGAGCTTAAGCACAGATACGCAGTATTTT. Translation gives CAGGSLSTDTQYF.